This T cell receptor (beta chain) derives from a study of vaccination effects on CD4 cells after COVID-19. CD4+ T cells specific for antigen were expanded with viral peptide pools by the ViraFEST assay before sequencing. Once cultured for 9 to 11 days, the cells underwent separation to obtain CD4+ T cells. Nucleocapsid antibodies were negative in the vaccine recipients, who had never had SARS-CoV-2 infection. Cultivation was performed at a few million PBMC per well with about 9.6 IU/ml IL-2 and 10 ug/ml peptides added. Findings and limits, study-wide: Marked clonal contraction was seen late after vaccination (in both infection- and vaccine-induced clones).

V lost 0 bases and J lost 3; bases outside the gene matches: 1. The CDR3 runs to 15 residues. The germline V gene encodes CDR1 SGDLS and CDR2 YYNGEE. About this clone: What it recognizes is unknown.

Libraries were prepared by immunoSEQ multiplex PCR; TCRdb keeps only in-frame clonotypes and omits some of them. Of roughly 60,000 clones listed, under 70% are singletons. The clonotype originates from a human donor who received a COVID-19 vaccine. The chain has TRBV9 and TRBJ2-1; 9 nucleotides line up with TRBD2. Sequencing was performed on CD4+ T cells from PBMCs cultured with SARS-CoV-2 spike peptides, taken before COVID-19 vaccination. CDR3 sequence (DNA): TGTGCCAGCAGCGTAGGTAGCGGGGGCTACAATGAGCAGTTCTTC. Protein sequence: CASSVGSGGYNEQFF.